This T cell receptor (beta chain) was sequenced in a study of blood T cell repertoires in COVID-19. The wider study: The cDNA or gDNA used as material had been derived from T cells, B-cell-depleted T cells, or PBMCs.

In the authors' methods: Reference gene primer amplification gave estimated nucleated cell counts. Sequencing used immunoSEQ multiplex PCR; TCRdb keeps in-frame clones, though not all of them. The DNA gave D and trimming, while V, J and clone size come from that table. The sample includes under 50,000 clones, approximately 79% seen only once; the top ten take approximately 23%. Germline V gene lookup returns CDR1 SNHLY and CDR2 FYNNEI. J was trimmed by 0 bases and V by 6 bases; bases with no gene match: 8. The CDR3 has 16 residues. This clone was detected only once. The chain has TRBV2 and TRBJ2-1; 7 nucleotides match TRBD1. The sequence was collected from a man between 65 and 85 years old with acute or convalescent COVID-19. Source material: peripheral blood. CDR3 residues: CASRTGSPSSYNEQFF. For the CDR3, the DNA is TGTGCCAGCAGGACAGGGTCCCCCAGCTCCTACAATGAGCAGTTCTTC.